The TCR beta chain under discussion was sequenced for a study of T cells in Graves' hyperthyroidism and ophthalmopathy. Whole-study context: Peripheral blood sampling occurred at initial diagnosis, before any treatment.

Study findings and constraints: In blood, most of the thyroid clonotypes expanded above 0.001 were also present.

This clonotype has ten or more counts. No antigen is known for it. There were TCR beta CDR3 regions amplified from RNA transcripts. During a first-round RT-PCR of the TCR CDR3, the HTBI primer set was used. In TCRdb, the multiplex PCR reads were re-called with MiXCR into one record per CDR3 protein. This sample has approximately 600,000 distinct CDR3 sequences, with around 20% found just once. This CDR3 spans 16 amino acids. Germline values: CDR1 MDHEN, CDR2 SYDVKM. The trim removed 8 bases at V and 2 bases at J, leaving 10 bases unmatched. This TCR came from a man in his thirties or forties with Graves' ophthalmopathy. The chain combines TRBV28 with TRBJ2-2; 8 bases are shared with TRBD2. Input material: blood. The CDR3 sequence is CASSSELAGNTGELFF. The CDR3, as DNA: TGTGCCAGCTCTTCGGAGCTAGCGGGCAACACCGGGGAGCTGTTTTTT.